This TCR beta chain came from a study of blood T cell repertoires in COVID-19. Study as a whole: COVID-19 samples collected from the United States, Italy and Spain covered acute and convalescent phases. In each case, the material was cDNA or gDNA derived from T cells, B-cell-depleted T cells, or PBMCs.

CDR1 and CDR2 from the germline V gene are MDHEN and SYDVKM. The germline V and J ends were trimmed by 6 bases and 4 bases, with 12 bases remaining between them. The CDR3 has 14 amino acids. Per the authors' pipeline: Quantification of nucleated cells was approximated via reference gene primer amplification. Measured with immunoSEQ multiplex PCR; TCRdb has only the in-frame clones, and not every one. That table gives V, J and clone size, and the DNA gave D and trimming. Among 200,000 to 250,000 clones listed, approximately 82% were seen once. J is TRBJ2-2 and V is TRBV28; TRBD1 is a possible D gene (5 bases). The source of this sequence is a woman between 40 and 50 years old who had recovered from COVID-19. The sequencing input was peripheral blood. CDR3 protein: CASRGVLSTGELFF. CDR3 DNA sequence: TGTGCCAGCAGAGGGGTTTTGAGCACCGGGGAGCTGTTTTTT.